This T cell receptor beta chain was captured by sequencing in a study of blood T cell repertoires in COVID-19. At the level of the study: Samples came from the United States, Italy and Spain, spanning acute and convalescent COVID-19. Sample material is recorded as cDNA or gDNA derived from T cells, B-cell-depleted T cells, or PBMCs.

Original methodology: Estimates of nucleated cell counts were drawn from the amplification of reference gene primers. The data were produced by immunoSEQ multiplex PCR, yet TCRdb's version contains in-frame clones alone and is incomplete. V and J calls and clone size are those listed in that table; D and trimming were worked out from the DNA. This sample has fewer than 200,000 clones, with around 85% found just once. Germline V gene lookup returns CDR1 KGHDR and CDR2 SFDVKD. V was pared by 6 bases and J by 2 bases, with 2 bases of the junction left unmatched. The CDR3 spans 14 residues. The sample taken for sequencing was peripheral blood. This TCR derives from a human donor with acute or convalescent COVID-19. The donor label of this sample is uncertain. This sequence joins TRBV24-1 and TRBJ2-1; 8 nucleotides align to TRBD2. Written as DNA, the CDR3 is TGTGCCACCAGTCCCGGGGGGGCCTACAATGAGCAGTTCTTC. Encoded protein: CATSPGGAYNEQFF.